A single sample is the source of the 11 T cell receptor beta chains below, sequenced in a study of shared clonotypes between healthy human individuals. Generated by immunoSEQ multiplex PCR, the TCRdb table keeps only in-frame clones and is missing some. The sample consists of 1,400,000 or so clones, about 98.5% of them appearing once. The sequenced sample was naive CD4+ T cells sorted from blood. Subset reported: CD45RA+ positively selected. The receptors originated from a man aged 25-45 years in good health.

The chain carries TRBV28 and TRBJ1-1, with TRBD1 matching over 10 bases. The CDR3 length is 14 residues. With V trimmed by 8 bases and J by 7 bases, 10 bases remained unmatched. Germline V gene data show CDR1 as MDHEN and CDR2 as SYDVKM. CDR3 nucleotide sequence: TGTGCCAGCCAGACCCGGGACAGGGGTTTTGAAGCTTTCTTT. This sequence encodes CASQTRDRGFEAFF.

The gene calls are TRBV19 and TRBJ1-2; 7 positions match TRBD1. The CDR3 extends over 14 amino acids. Trimming cost V 1 base and J 8 bases; bases outside gene matches: 7. Per germline, CDR1 LNHDA and CDR2 SQIVND (reference sequence). The CDR3 protein is CASSIGDRDKGYTF. CDR3 in DNA: TGTGCCAGTAGTATAGGGGACAGAGATAAAGGCTACACCTTC.

This chain links TRBV7-2 with TRBJ2-7; TRBD1 aligns across 9 bases. There are 14 residues in the CDR3. The germline CDR1 and CDR2 sequences are SGHTA and FQGNSA. Germline trimming cut 5 bases from V and 3 bases from J; bases unmatched to any gene: 5. Here the CDR3 reads CASSGRTGDYEQYF. CDR3 nucleotides: TGTGCCAGCAGCGGACGGACAGGGGACTACGAGCAGTACTTC.

V and J are TRBV7-2 and TRBJ1-2, with D unclear. Germline V gene sequence: CDR1 SGHTA, CDR2 FQGNSA. The CDR3 length is 13 residues. V was pared by 2 bases and J by 8 bases, with 12 bases between. This CDR3 is CASSLQPRAGYTF. The CDR3, as DNA: TGTGCCAGCAGCTTACAACCAAGGGCGGGCTACACCTTC.

The chain couples TRBV7-9 to TRBJ1-5; the D gene is possibly TRBD1 (5 bases). CDR1 is SEHNR, CDR2 FQNEAQ, per germline (reference sequence). The V gene lost 3 bases and the J gene lost 4 bases, with 22 bases spanning the gap. This CDR3 region has 18 residues. The CDR3 coding sequence is TGTGCCAGCAGCTTCGCCCGGGGGAGCATAGTTGTAAATCAGCCCCAGCATTTT. Encoded protein: CASSFARGSIVVNQPQHF. Supplemented by reference TRBV7-9 and TRBJ1-5, the full variable domain reads DTGVSQNPRHKITKRGQNVTFRCDPISEHNRLYWYRQTLGQGPEFLTYFQNEAQLEKSRLLSDRFSAERPKGSFSTLEIQRTEQGDSAMYLCASSFARGSIVVNQPQHFGDGTRLSIL.

CDR3 sequence: CASSPPRTSGSNEQFF. The CDR3 region has the DNA TGTGCCAGCTCACCCCCCAGGACTAGCGGGAGCAATGAGCAGTTCTTC. The chain joins TRBV18 to TRBJ2-1; the match to TRBD2 covers 13 bases. The V segment lost 3 bases and the J segment 6 bases; nucleotides outside the gene matches: 5. This CDR3 spans 16 amino acids. CDR1 and CDR2 from the germline V gene are KGHSH and LQKENI. Full variable domain (rest looked up from reference TRBV18 and TRBJ2-1): NAGVMQNPRHLVRRRGQEARLRCSPMKGHSHVYWYRQLPEEGLKFMVYLQKENIIDESGMPKERFSAEFPKEGPSILRIQQVVRGDSAAYFCASSPPRTSGSNEQFFGPGTRLTVL.

The rearrangement joins TRBV5-6 to TRBJ2-5; the D is unclear. The CDR3 is 12 residues long. V was shortened by 4 bases and J by 1 base, with 5 bases between the two germline ends. From germline, CDR1 is SGHDT and CDR2 YYEEEE. As DNA, the CDR3 is TGTGCCAGCAGCCGAACCCAAGAGACCCAGTACTTC. Its protein product is CASSRTQETQYF.

Points on this clone: The same CDR3 can be traced to other DNA sequences in this sample. The chain uses TRBV19 and TRBJ2-2; no clear D. CDR3 size: 12 residues. Between the trimmed V and J ends, which lost 2 bases and 8 bases, there was a span of 6 bases. CDR1 and CDR2 (germline): LNHDA, SQIVND (reference sequence). The CDR3 spells CASSILGGELFF. The CDR3 nucleotides read TGTGCCAGTAGTATATTGGGGGGGGAGCTGTTTTTT.

For the CDR3, the DNA is TGTGCCAGCAGTTTTGTTCAGACAGCCCCCTACGAGCAGTACTTC. It codes for CASSFVQTAPYEQYF. The chain combines TRBV5-8 with TRBJ2-7; tentatively, D is TRBD1 (5 bases). Germline loops: CDR1 SGHTS, CDR2 YDEGEE. V was pared by 5 bases and J by 2 bases, with 17 bases between. This CDR3 is built from 15 residues.

J is TRBJ2-1 and V is TRBV11-1; D might be TRBD1 or TRBD2, each matching 5 bases. Trimming removed 4 bases at V and 0 bases at J, with 10 bases between. Germline-derived CDR1 and CDR2 are SGHAT and FQDESV (reference sequence). The CDR3 sequence is 15 residues long. In DNA form, the CDR3 reads TGTGCCAGCAGCTACGGGGCAAGCTCCTACAATGAGCAGTTCTTC. Its protein is CASSYGASSYNEQFF.

This chain links TRBV9 with TRBJ2-3; tentatively, D is TRBD1 (5 bases). V dropped 1 base and J dropped 6 bases, with 12 bases sitting between them. This CDR3 is built from 14 residues. Looked up from germline, CDR1 is SGDLS and CDR2 is YYNGEE. The CDR3 nucleotides are TGTGCCAGCAGCGTATCCCAACCAGGGGATACGCAGTATTTT. Its translation is CASSVSQPGDTQYF.